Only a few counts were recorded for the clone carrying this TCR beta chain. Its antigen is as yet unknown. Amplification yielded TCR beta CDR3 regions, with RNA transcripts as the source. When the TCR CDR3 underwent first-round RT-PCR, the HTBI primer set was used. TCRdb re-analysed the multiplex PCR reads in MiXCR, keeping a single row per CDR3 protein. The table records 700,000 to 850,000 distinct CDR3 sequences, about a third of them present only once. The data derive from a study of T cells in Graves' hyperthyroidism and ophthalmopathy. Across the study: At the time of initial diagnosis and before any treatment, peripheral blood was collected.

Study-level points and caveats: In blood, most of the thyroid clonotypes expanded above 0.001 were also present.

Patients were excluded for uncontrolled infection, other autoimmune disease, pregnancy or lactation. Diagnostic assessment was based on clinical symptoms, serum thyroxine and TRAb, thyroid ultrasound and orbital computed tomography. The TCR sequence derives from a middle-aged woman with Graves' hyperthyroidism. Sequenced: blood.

As DNA, the CDR3 is TGTGCCAGCAGCAGTATCCGGGACAGGGTTTACGAGCAGTACTTC. Translation: CASSSIRDRVYEQYF. V and J are TRBV6-2 or TRBV6-3 and TRBJ2-7, with 9 positions matching TRBD1. CDR1 and CDR2 from the germline V gene are MNHEY and SVGEGT. Trimming removed 6 bases from V and 4 bases from J; junction bases left unmatched: 10. The CDR3 runs 15 residues.